The clone carrying this T cell receptor beta chain has ten or more counts. Researchers used two-round multiplex PCR to amplify TCR beta CDR3 starting from genomic DNA. Individual primers that were specific to each TRBV and TRBJ gene served in first-round PCR. TCRdb fed the multiplex PCR reads into MiXCR, producing one record per CDR3 protein. The sample comprises more than 30,000 distinct CDR3 sequences, 42% of which are singletons, and 15% rests with the top ten. The CDR3 has 14 amino acids. Per germline, CDR1 SGDLS and CDR2 YYNGEE. Deletions cut 1 base from V and 5 bases from J, with 12 bases between. The sample originates from a study of prognosis after radiotherapy for stage I lung cancer. Across the whole study: Every lung cancer patient of the non-small cell type was deemed medically inoperable. Among the patients, about 7 had squamous cell carcinoma and 11 to 13 had adenocarcinoma. Concurrent therapy was given to no patient receiving stereotactic body radiotherapy.

Material: PBMCs, obtained before or after stereotactic body radiation therapy (not recorded which). This receptor was obtained from a donor aged 50 or older with non-small cell lung cancer. The gene calls are TRBV9 and TRBJ1-1; D perhaps matches TRBD1 (5 bases). CDR3 protein: CASSVLGDGTEAFF. Here the CDR3 DNA reads TGTGCCAGCAGCGTATTGGGGGATGGAACTGAAGCTTTCTTT.